This T cell receptor beta chain was recovered during a study of OX40 agonist ivuxolimab in advanced cancers. Across the whole study: Recorded diagnoses for dose-escalation patients were hepatocellular carcinoma, melanoma, renal cell or head and neck cancer. The study's findings and limits: Antigen specificity of clonally expanded peripheral T cells was not established.

The V end was cut by 5 bases, the J end by 1 base, with 7 bases between. The germline V gene encodes CDR1 LNHDA and CDR2 SQIVND (reference sequence). The CDR3 contains 13 residues. Clones were read by immunoSEQ multiplex PCR, and TCRdb kept only the in-frame ones, dropping some. Of 70,000 or so clones in the sample, around nine tenths were seen once. Comment on this clone: Its antigen is not known.

The sample in question was CD4+ or CD8+ T cells sorted from blood, obtained in a trial of the OX40 agonist ivuxolimab. V usage is TRBV19 and J usage is TRBJ2-3; no firm D call. The receptor was isolated from an adult with an advanced solid tumor such as melanoma, head and neck, liver or kidney cancer. CDR3 coding DNA: TGTGCCAGTAGTTGGCAGGGCACAGATACGCAGTATTTT. It is translated as CASSWQGTDTQYF.